This TCR beta chain was identified in a study of vaccination and CD4 T cells after COVID-19 (dated by TCRdb to the early 2020s). A note on the overall study: The convalescent cohort comprised six males and four females, including two Hispanic individuals, seven Caucasians, two Asians and one multiracial person. Participants got two doses of the Pfizer-BioNTech BNT162b2 vaccine (n=8) or two doses of the Moderna mRNA-1273 vaccine (n=2). Post-COVID blood samples were collected from convalescent patients a median of around 96 days after diagnosis, with a range of roughly 30 to 161 days. Post-vaccine blood samples were obtained a median of approximately 74 days after the second vaccine dose, with a range of about 13 to 250 days. Culture stimuli were overlapping spike peptide pools from SARS-CoV-2 and from the common cold coronaviruses HCoV-NL63, HCoV-OC43 and HCoV-229E. In control cultures, a CEFX viral epitope pool was used as positive control, an HIV-1 Nef peptide pool was used as negative control, or no peptide was added. In around 9 COVID-19 convalescent patients and a few infection-naive healthy vaccine recipients, researchers compared the spike-specific CD4+ TCR repertoire from before mRNA vaccination with the repertoire from after. In an earlier paper using these donors, memory CD4+ T cell crossreactivity between SARS-CoV-2 and common cold coronavirus spike proteins was assessed at the TCR clonotype level. What the research found in general, with its limitations: The median count of SARS-CoV-2-reactive clonotypes went up from around 20 after infection to 38 after vaccination, although the change was not significant. In convalescent patients, a median around 86% of post-vaccine SARS-CoV-2-reactive clones were detected only after vaccination, suggesting vaccine-specific priming. The study included relatively few convalescent patients and did not analyze early timepoints after natural infection. In convalescent patients, nearly all vaccine-specific clones (304 of 307) were found to be mono-reactive for SARS-CoV-2 spike rather than cross-reactive with common cold coronaviruses.

The treatment or condition label of this sample denotes: roughly 11-day PBMC culture with coronavirus spike peptide pools or control peptides (ViraFEST assay). CD4+ T cells from unexposed donors were collected before the COVID-19 pandemic (2011-2018). The ViraFEST assay, used in the study, expanded antigen-specific T cells with peptide pools and then identified the expanded clonotypes through TCR sequencing. Each well held 2.2 million or so PBMCs cultured with roughly 10 ug/ml peptide pools in IMDM containing 5% human AB serum and approximately 10 IU/ml IL-2. Half of the culture medium was replaced with fresh IL-2-containing medium on days 3 and 7. CD4+ T cells were isolated after roughly nine days of culture through negative selection using the EasySep CD4+ T cell isolation kit. As cell numbers permitted, CD4+ T cells from unexposed donors were tested for reactivity to SARS-CoV-2 S and N and to four common cold coronavirus spike pools. PBMCs were separated from whole blood using Ficoll-Paque Plus gradient centrifugation and then either used fresh or cryopreserved at -140C. In general, triplicate wells were set up for every culture condition. Leukapheresis product for the unexposed donors was purchased commercially.

As concerns this clonotype: No antigen is known for it. There are no base qualities to consult, and no much larger clone falls within one base.

The library was obtained by PCR. TCR sequencing of DNA from cultured CD4+ T cells used the Oncomine TCR Beta short-read assay at the Johns Hopkins FTIC core. The QIAamp micro DNA kit was used to extract genomic DNA from the cultured CD4+ T cells. Oncomine TCR Beta libraries made from cultured CD4+ T cells were pooled using unique dual indexes and sequenced on an Illumina iSeq 100. On the authors' methods: Non-productive sequences were removed, and CDR3s not starting with C, not ending with F or W, or shorter than 7 amino acids were discarded. Antigen-specific clonotypes were identified using the MANAFEST web application through comparison of peptide-stimulated wells with reference and other culture wells. To be called positive, a clone needed an FDR below 0.05, an odds ratio above 5, and a productive frequency above 0.1% in at least two of three replicate wells. A clonotype was classed as cross-reactive if the clonotype showed significant expansion both in SARS-CoV-2 spike wells and in at least one common cold coronavirus spike condition. Similarity between CDR3 sequences was evaluated in R version 3.6.1 using Levenshtein distances (stringdist) and unrooted phylogenetic trees (ape). The raw public data were reprocessed by TCRdb itself: fastp quality trimming at Q25, MiXCR clonotype calling, in-frame beta chains only. Merged by CDR3 protein, the rows form single entries marked with the most common genes and DNA. The V and J calls were determined by TCRdb, not by the authors. The sample table lists roughly 9,500 distinct CDR3 sequences, 31% of them with a count of one. Roughly 23% of the sample is held by the ten biggest clonotypes.

CDR1 and CDR2, looked up from the germline V gene (reference sequence), are LNHDA and SQIVND. Spanning cysteine to phenylalanine, the CDR3 consists of 13 amino acids. The only DNA kept is the CDR3, 39 bases in frame from the first base. Trimming costs V 5 bases and J 7 bases, and their ends lie 9 bases apart. The receptor chain draws on TRBV19 and TRBJ1-6; a confident D gene designation cannot be given. This TCR was recovered from a human donor in good health. Sequenced input: CD4+ T cells from blood, cultured in vitro. The nucleotide sequence is TGTGCCAGTAGTTACTACAGCAATTCACCCCTCCACTTT. It codes for CASSYYSNSPLHF.